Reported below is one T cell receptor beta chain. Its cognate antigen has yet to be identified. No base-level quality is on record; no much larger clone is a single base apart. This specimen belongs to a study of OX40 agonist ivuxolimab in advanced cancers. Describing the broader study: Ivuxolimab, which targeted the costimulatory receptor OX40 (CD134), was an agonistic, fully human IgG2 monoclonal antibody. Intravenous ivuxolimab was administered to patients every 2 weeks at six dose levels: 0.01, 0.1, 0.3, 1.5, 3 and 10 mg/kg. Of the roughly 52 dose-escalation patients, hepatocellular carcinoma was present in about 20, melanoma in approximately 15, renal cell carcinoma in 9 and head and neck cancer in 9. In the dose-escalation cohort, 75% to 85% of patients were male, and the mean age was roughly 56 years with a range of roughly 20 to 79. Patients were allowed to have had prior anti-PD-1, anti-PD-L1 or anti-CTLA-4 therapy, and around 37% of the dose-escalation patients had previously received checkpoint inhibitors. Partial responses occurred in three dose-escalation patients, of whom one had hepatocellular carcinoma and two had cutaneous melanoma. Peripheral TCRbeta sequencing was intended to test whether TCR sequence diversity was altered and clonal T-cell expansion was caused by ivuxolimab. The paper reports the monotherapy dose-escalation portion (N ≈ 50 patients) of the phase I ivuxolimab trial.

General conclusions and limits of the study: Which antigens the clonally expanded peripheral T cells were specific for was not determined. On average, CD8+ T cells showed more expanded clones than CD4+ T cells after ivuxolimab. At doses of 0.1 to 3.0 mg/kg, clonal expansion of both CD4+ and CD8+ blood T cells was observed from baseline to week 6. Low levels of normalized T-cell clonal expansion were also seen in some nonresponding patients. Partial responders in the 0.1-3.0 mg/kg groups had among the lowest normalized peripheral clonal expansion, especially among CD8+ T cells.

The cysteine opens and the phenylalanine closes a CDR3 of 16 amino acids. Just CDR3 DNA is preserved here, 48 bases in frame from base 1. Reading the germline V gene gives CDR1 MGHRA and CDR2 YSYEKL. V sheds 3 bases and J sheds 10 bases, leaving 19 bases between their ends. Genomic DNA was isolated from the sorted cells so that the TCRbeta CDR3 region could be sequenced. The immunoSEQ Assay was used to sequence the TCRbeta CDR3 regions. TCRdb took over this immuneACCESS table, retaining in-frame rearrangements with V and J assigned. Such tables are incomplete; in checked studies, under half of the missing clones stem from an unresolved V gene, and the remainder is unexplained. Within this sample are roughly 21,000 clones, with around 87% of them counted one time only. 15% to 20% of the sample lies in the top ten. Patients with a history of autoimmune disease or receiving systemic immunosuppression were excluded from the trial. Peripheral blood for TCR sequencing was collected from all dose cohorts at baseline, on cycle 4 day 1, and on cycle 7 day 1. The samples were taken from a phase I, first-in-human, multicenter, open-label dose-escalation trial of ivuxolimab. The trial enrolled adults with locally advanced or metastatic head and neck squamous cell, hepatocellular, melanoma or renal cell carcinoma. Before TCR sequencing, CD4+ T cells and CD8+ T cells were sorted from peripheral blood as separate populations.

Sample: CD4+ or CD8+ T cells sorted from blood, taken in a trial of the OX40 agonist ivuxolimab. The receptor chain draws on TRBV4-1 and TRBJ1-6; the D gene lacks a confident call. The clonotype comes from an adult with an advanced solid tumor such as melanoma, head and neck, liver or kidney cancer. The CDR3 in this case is CASSQPETNLVSPLHF. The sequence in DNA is TGCGCCAGCAGCCAGCCCGAGACAAACCTGGTGTCACCCCTCCACTTT.